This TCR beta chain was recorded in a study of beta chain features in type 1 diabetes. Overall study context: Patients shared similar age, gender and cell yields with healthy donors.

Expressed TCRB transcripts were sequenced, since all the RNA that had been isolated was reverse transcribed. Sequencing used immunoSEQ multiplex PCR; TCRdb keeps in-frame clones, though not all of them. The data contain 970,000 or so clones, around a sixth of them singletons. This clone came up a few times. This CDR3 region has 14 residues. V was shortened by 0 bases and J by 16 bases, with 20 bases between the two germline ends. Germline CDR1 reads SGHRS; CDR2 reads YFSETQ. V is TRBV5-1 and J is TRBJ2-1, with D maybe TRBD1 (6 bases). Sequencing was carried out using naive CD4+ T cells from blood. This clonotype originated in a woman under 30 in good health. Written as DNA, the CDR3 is TGCGCCAGCAGCTTGGATTCGGAGACAGGCTTGTTATTCTTC. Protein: CASSLDSETGLLFF.